Shown below are 31 T cell receptor beta chains from a single sample sequenced in a study of T-cell reconstitution after alpha-beta-depleted transplantation in children. Construction of the TCRbeta library involved unique molecular identifiers. Via MiXCR, TCRdb re-called the PCR reads, giving one row per CDR3 protein. The sample lists over 300,000 distinct CDR3 sequences; 10% were seen once. Sequenced here: PBMCs from the stem cell graft donor, sampled from the stem cell graft. These receptors originate from a human donor who donated a stem cell graft to a child with acute lymphoblastic leukemia.

The table lists this clonotype with a few counts. The chain employs TRBV6-1 and TRBJ1-5; D is unresolved. This CDR3 has 13 residues. Between the trimmed V and J ends, which lost 1 base and 7 bases, there was a span of 8 bases. Germline V gene sequence: CDR1 MNHNS, CDR2 SASEGT. The CDR3 region is CASSEVEEQPQHF. DNA of the CDR3: TGTGCCAGCAGTGAAGTGGAGGAACAGCCCCAGCATTTT.

This sequence joins TRBV6-4 and TRBJ2-4; the D gene could be TRBD1 or TRBD2 (5 bases each). Germline V gene data show CDR1 as MRHNA and CDR2 as SNTAGT. V was clipped by 5 bases and J by 6 bases, with 26 bases between them. The CDR3 has 18 residues. CDR3 DNA sequence: TGTGCCAGCAGTCACCGGGACCGAAGCTTTTCGGTGGGAAACATTCAGTACTTC. This encodes CASSHRDRSFSVGNIQYF.

This clonotype has only a few counts. This chain uses TRBV12-3 or TRBV12-4 with TRBJ2-7; TRBD2 matches at 8 bases. The CDR3 is made up of 15 amino acids. Trimming removed 3 bases from V and 2 bases from J; junction bases left unmatched: 6. The CDR3 DNA sequence: TGTGCCAGCAGTTTGGCAATAGCGGGACCCTACGAGCAGTACTTC. Encoded protein: CASSLAIAGPYEQYF.

Only a few counts were recorded for this clonotype. The chain uses TRBV30 and TRBJ2-5; 7 nucleotides line up with TRBD2. CDR1 is GTSNPN, CDR2 SVGIG, per germline (reference sequence). J was trimmed by 5 bases and V by 2 bases; bases with no gene match: 8. This CDR3 spans 14 amino acids. The CDR3 region is CAWSRSRGKETQYF. CDR3 DNA: TGTGCCTGGAGTCGGTCGCGGGGGAAGGAGACCCAGTACTTC.

The sample holds a few counts of this clonotype. CDR3 DNA: TGTGCCAGCCGGGCAGGGTACTCTGGGGCCAACGTCCTGACTTTC. Its translation is CASRAGYSGANVLTF. The chain is built from TRBV27 and TRBJ2-6, with D perhaps TRBD1 (5 bases). Germline CDR1 and CDR2: MNHEY and SMNVEV (reference sequence). CDR3 length: 15 amino acids. V was shortened by 8 bases and J by 0 bases, with 11 bases between the two germline ends.

A few counts support this clonotype. The V and J genes are TRBV27 and TRBJ1-1; 9 bases map to TRBD1. This CDR3 comprises 15 residues. CDR1 is MNHEY, CDR2 SMNVEV, per germline (reference sequence). The ends lost 3 bases at V and 5 bases at J; junction bases unmatched: 7. The CDR3, as DNA: TGTGCCAGCAGTTTCCACGCGACAGGGGGAACTGAAGCTTTCTTT. This codes for CASSFHATGGTEAFF.

This clonotype has just a few counts. The chain has TRBV5-1 and TRBJ2-7; the match to TRBD2 covers 11 bases. V lost 4 bases and J lost 0; bases outside the gene matches: 9. CDR3 size: 17 residues. Per the germline V gene, CDR1 is SGHRS and CDR2 is YFSETQ. The CDR3 DNA follows: TGCGCCAGCAGCGCCGGGACTAGCGGTTCGAGCTCCTACGAGCAGTACTTC. This codes for CASSAGTSGSSSYEQYF.

The chain combines TRBV5-4 with TRBJ1-4, with D unresolved. Germline V gene data show CDR1 as SGHNT and CDR2 as YYREEE (reference sequence). The V and J ends lost 4 bases and 4 bases respectively, with 17 bases between them. The CDR3 has 16 residues. The CDR3 is CASSPSGGRINEKLFF. In DNA, the CDR3 is TGTGCCAGCAGCCCGTCGGGAGGTCGGATTAATGAAAAACTGTTTTTT.

There are a few counts of this clonotype. V is TRBV7-2 and J is TRBJ2-7; possible D gene TRBD2, 5 bases. V was trimmed by 5 bases and J by 0 bases, leaving 17 bases between them. Germline CDR1 reads SGHTA; CDR2 reads FQGNSA. The CDR3 contains 16 residues. DNA of the CDR3: TGTGCCAGCAGCCTCCGCGGTGGGGAGAGCTCCTACGAGCAGTACTTC. It specifies CASSLRGGESSYEQYF.

This clonotype was seen ten or more times. The CDR3 is CAISESIAGEQFF. The DNA for the CDR3 is TGTGCCATCAGTGAGTCGATTGCGGGGGAGCAGTTCTTC. This sequence joins TRBV10-3 and TRBJ2-1; D might be TRBD2 (6 bases). Between the trimmed V and J ends, which lost 0 bases and 10 bases, there was a span of 10 bases. The CDR3 covers 13 residues. The germline V gene encodes CDR1 ENHRY and CDR2 SYGVKD.

Only a few counts were recorded for this clonotype. This chain uses TRBV5-1 with TRBJ2-2; no firm D call. The V gene lost 2 bases and the J gene lost 6 bases, with 11 bases spanning the gap. In germline, CDR1 is SGHRS, CDR2 YFSETQ. There are 14 residues in the CDR3. The CDR3 loop reads CASSLGRQAGELFF. The CDR3 region has the DNA TGCGCCAGCAGCTTAGGGCGTCAGGCCGGGGAGCTGTTTTTT.

There are a few counts of this clonotype. The V and J genes are TRBV20-1 and TRBJ1-2, with 9 bases matching TRBD1. V lost 6 bases and J lost 4; bases outside the gene matches: 9. The CDR3 has 14 residues. Per germline, CDR1 DFQATT and CDR2 SNEGSKA (reference sequence). Written as DNA, the CDR3 is TGCAGTGCGAGCAGCCCGGACAGGGGCTATGGCTACACCTTC. Encoded protein: CSASSPDRGYGYTF.

The sample holds a few counts of this clonotype. The gene calls are TRBV7-9 and TRBJ2-7; perhaps TRBD1 as D (6 bases). The length of the CDR3 is 17 residues. Trimming took off 5 bases at V and 0 bases at J, with 20 bases between the two ends. Germline V gene lookup returns CDR1 SEHNR and CDR2 FQNEAQ (reference sequence). In DNA form, the CDR3 reads TGTGCCAGCAGCCTAACAGGGTTCGGGGCTCGCTCCTACGAGCAGTACTTC. Translated, it gives CASSLTGFGARSYEQYF.

This clonotype occurred many times. The chain links TRBV7-3 to TRBJ1-3; D not certain. The CDR3 loop spans 11 amino acids. Germline CDR1 SGHTA, CDR2 FQGTGA. V was shortened by 8 bases and J by 4 bases, with 6 bases between the two germline ends. CDR3 DNA sequence: TGTGCCAGCGCACAAGGAAACACCATATATTTT. It translates to CASAQGNTIYF. The whole variable domain, filled in from reference TRBV7-3 and TRBJ1-3, reads GAGVSQTPSNKVTEKGKYVELRCDPISGHTALYWYRQSLGQGPEFLIYFQGTGAADDSGLPNDRFFAVRPEGSVSTLKIQRTERGDSAVYLCASAQGNTIYFGEGSWLTVV.

The V and J genes are TRBV10-3 and TRBJ2-3; D might be TRBD2 (5 bases). V shed 10 bases and J shed 3 bases, with 17 bases lying between them. The CDR3 spans 14 residues. The germline V gene encodes CDR1 ENHRY and CDR2 SYGVKD. The CDR3 DNA reads TGTGCCACCCAGCGGACTGAAGCTACAGATACGCAGTATTTT. This gives the protein CATQRTEATDTQYF.

The chain has TRBV4-1 and TRBJ2-1, with 11 positions matching TRBD2. This CDR3 spans 15 amino acids. The V and J ends lost 5 bases and 10 bases, in that order; junction bases with no gene match: 10. Germline V gives CDR1 MGHRA, CDR2 YSYEKL. The CDR3 loop is CASSVGTSGLGEQFF. The CDR3 DNA follows: TGCGCCAGCAGCGTGGGGACTAGCGGCCTTGGCGAGCAGTTCTTC.

CDR3 sequence (DNA): TGTGCCAGCAGACTAGCGGGGCTCGGCTCCTACAATGAGCAGTTCTTC. Translating it yields CASRLAGLGSYNEQFF. The rearrangement uses TRBV7-9 and TRBJ2-1, with 10 nucleotides matching TRBD2. V was clipped by 6 bases and J by 0 bases; unmatched bases: 5. The CDR3 runs 16 residues. The germline gives CDR1 SEHNR, CDR2 FQNEAQ (reference sequence). Full variable domain (outside the CDR3, taken from reference TRBV7-9 and TRBJ2-1): DTGVSQNPRHKITKRGQNVTFRCDPISEHNRLYWYRQTLGQGPEFLTYFQNEAQLEKSRLLSDRFSAERPKGSFSTLEIQRTEQGDSAMYLCASRLAGLGSYNEQFFGPGTRLTVL.

The chain's CDR3 is CASSSPDSGYNEQFF. The DNA for the CDR3 is TGTGCCAGCAGCTCCCCCGATAGCGGGTACAATGAGCAGTTCTTC. This chain links TRBV27 with TRBJ2-1; 7 nucleotides agree with TRBD2. The germline V gene encodes CDR1 MNHEY and CDR2 SMNVEV (reference sequence). The CDR3 is 15 amino acids. The V segment lost 6 bases and the J segment 4 bases; nucleotides outside the gene matches: 9.

The chain has TRBV2 and TRBJ1-5; D remains ambiguous. This CDR3 has 15 amino acids. V shed 6 bases and J shed 3 bases, with 15 bases lying between them. Germline assignment: CDR1 SNHLY and CDR2 FYNNEI. In nucleotides, the CDR3 is TGTGCCAGCAGCCCAGTCCGGCAGTTCAATCAGCCCCAGCATTTT. This sequence encodes CASSPVRQFNQPQHF.

In its sample, this clonotype was seen many times. The chain carries TRBV9 and TRBJ2-2; TRBD2 might be the D (6 bases). CDR3 length equals 14 residues. Germline loops: CDR1 SGDLS, CDR2 YYNGEE. Trimming shortened V by 7 bases and J by 4 bases, and 14 bases separated the two germline ends. CDR3 sequence reads: CASRRGGGTGELFF. CDR3 DNA: TGTGCCAGCCGCCGGGGAGGTGGCACCGGGGAGCTGTTTTTT.

This clonotype was recorded a few times. J is TRBJ2-1 and V is TRBV12-3 or TRBV12-4; 8 bases agree with TRBD2. The CDR3 is 16 residues long. The trim removed 8 bases at V and 3 bases at J, leaving 12 bases unmatched. CDR3 in amino acids: CASLRRVSGDYNEQFF. The CDR3 coding sequence is TGTGCCAGCCTACGTAGGGTTAGCGGGGACTACAATGAGCAGTTCTTC.

The V gene is TRBV27, the J gene TRBJ2-1; TRBD1 is a possible D gene (5 bases). The germline V gene has CDR1 MNHEY and CDR2 SMNVEV (reference sequence). V dropped 2 bases and J dropped 6 bases, with 11 bases sitting between them. The CDR3 is 14 residues long. DNA of the CDR3: TGTGCCAGCAGTTTAGTTGGGGCCCGCAATGAGCAGTTCTTC. Translated, it gives CASSLVGARNEQFF.

This clonotype was observed at least ten times. The chain carries TRBV4-2 and TRBJ1-6; TRBD1 matches 10 bases. Germline V lookup: CDR1 LGHNA, CDR2 YNFKEQ. The CDR3 covers 16 residues. J was trimmed by 10 bases and V by 1 base; bases with no gene match: 7. The CDR3 spells CASSQGTGGPGSPLHF. Here the CDR3 DNA reads TGTGCCAGCAGCCAAGGGACAGGGGGGCCAGGGTCACCCCTCCACTTT.

This clonotype has just a few counts. The genes are TRBV19 and TRBJ2-1; a weak D match, TRBD1 (6 bases). The CDR3 is 12 amino acids. Germline V CDR1 and CDR2: LNHDA, SQIVND (reference sequence). The V and J ends lost 1 base and 9 bases respectively, with 7 bases between them. The CDR3 reads CASSIGGGEQFF. The CDR3 nucleotides read TGTGCCAGTAGTATAGGAGGGGGTGAGCAGTTCTTC.

This chain joins TRBV9 and TRBJ2-3, with D unresolved. Trimming took 3 bases from V and 7 from J, leaving 6 bases between them. Germline V gene lookup returns CDR1 SGDLS and CDR2 YYNGEE. The CDR3 has 11 amino acids. CDR3 amino acids: CASSDPNTQYF. CDR3 DNA: TGTGCCAGCAGCGACCCTAATACGCAGTATTTT.

This clonotype was observed a single time. The V call is TRBV5-1, the J call TRBJ2-5; D is possibly TRBD1 (6 bases). V dropped 2 bases and J dropped 5 bases, with 10 bases sitting between them. This CDR3 contains 13 residues. Germline V CDR1 and CDR2: SGHRS, YFSETQ. The CDR3 here is CASSLTGIETQYF. The CDR3 nucleotides are TGCGCCAGCAGCTTAACAGGGATTGAGACCCAGTACTTC. Complete variable domain (other parts from reference TRBV5-1 and TRBJ2-5): KAGVTQTPRYLIKTRGQQVTLSCSPISGHRSVSWYQQTPGQGLQFLFEYFSETQRNKGNFPGRFSGRQFSNSRSEMNVSTLELGDSALYLCASSLTGIETQYFGPGTRLLVL.

This clonotype occurred a few times. V usage is TRBV5-1 and J usage is TRBJ2-2; either TRBD1 or TRBD2 may supply D (5 bases each). The CDR3 consists of 15 residues. CDR1 and CDR2 from the germline V gene are SGHRS and YFSETQ. V lost 5 bases, J lost 6 bases, and 17 bases lay in between. Here the CDR3 reads CASSREGTRAGELFF. The CDR3 bases are TGCGCCAGCAGTCGCGAAGGGACCCGAGCCGGGGAGCTGTTTTTT.

The table lists this clonotype with many counts. The chain couples TRBV6-2 or TRBV6-3 to TRBJ2-7; TRBD2 aligns across 15 bases. The germline gives CDR1 MNHEY, CDR2 SVGEGT. The V segment lost 8 bases and the J segment 2 bases; nucleotides outside the gene matches: 13. The CDR3 contains 18 residues. The CDR3 spells CASSGTSGRTTFPYEQYF. The CDR3 coding sequence is TGTGCCAGCTCGGGGACTAGCGGGAGGACAACCTTTCCCTACGAGCAGTACTTC.

This clonotype showed up just a few times. The V and J genes are TRBV12-3 or TRBV12-4 and TRBJ1-5; 9 bases match TRBD1. This CDR3 is 16 amino acids long. V trimming: 5 bases; J trimming: 6 bases; junction bases outside the gene matches: 11. This CDR3 is CASSPIRATGGQPQHF. In DNA, the CDR3 is TGTGCCAGCAGTCCAATTAGGGCGACAGGGGGTCAGCCCCAGCATTTT.

In this sample, this clonotype turned up a few times. The CDR3 bases are TGTGCCAGCAGCCAATCCGAACAGGCTAGGAATGAGCAGTTCTTC. Amino acids: CASSQSEQARNEQFF. The chain recombines TRBV16 with TRBJ2-1, with D possibly being TRBD1 (5 bases). Germline CDR1 KGHSY, CDR2 FQNENV. The CDR3 has 15 amino acids. The ends were cut back, 0 bases at V and 7 bases at J, with 13 bases in the middle.

This clonotype appeared a few times. This chain uses TRBV5-1 with TRBJ2-1; 15 nucleotides agree with TRBD2. The CDR3 sequence is 15 residues long. V shed 6 bases, J shed 12 bases, and the junction held 10 bases outside the gene matches. Germline V gives CDR1 SGHRS, CDR2 YFSETQ. In nucleotides, the CDR3 is TGCGCCAGCAACACCGGACTAGCGGGAGGGGAGGTGCAGTTCTTC. Protein: CASNTGLAGGEVQFF.